Shown below are 6 T cell receptor beta chains from a single sample sequenced in a study of neurological immune-mediated disorders. TCRdb used MiXCR to reprocess the 5' RACE reads, holding one entry per CDR3 protein. The sample lists 50,000 or so distinct CDR3 sequences; about 3.3% were seen once. Sequenced material: PBMCs. The receptors come from a woman aged 60 to 75 with multiple sclerosis.

This clonotype was counted ten times or more. This rearrangement joins TRBV5-1 to TRBJ2-1; TRBD2 matches at 8 bases. V shed 2 bases, J shed 7 bases, and the junction held 5 bases outside the gene matches. This CDR3 has 14 residues. Germline CDR1 is SGHRS and CDR2 is YFSETQ. The chain's CDR3 is CASSLAGVGNEQFF. CDR3 DNA: TGCGCCAGCAGCTTAGCGGGAGTGGGGAATGAGCAGTTCTTC.

This clonotype came up many times. The chain uses TRBV9 and TRBJ1-1; D is ambiguous. V lost 3 bases and J 1 base, leaving 10 bases between the germline ends. Looked up from germline, CDR1 is SGDLS and CDR2 is YYNGEE. The CDR3 runs to 14 residues. CDR3 in amino acids: CASSGQGPNTEAFF. The CDR3 coding sequence is TGTGCCAGCAGCGGACAAGGTCCGAACACTGAAGCTTTCTTT.

This clonotype has a count of ten or more. The chain has TRBV14 and TRBJ1-1, with D maybe TRBD1 (5 bases). The CDR3 sequence is 14 residues long. Between the trimmed V and J ends, which lost 6 bases and 3 bases, there was a span of 14 bases. Germline CDR1 reads SGHDN; CDR2 reads FVKESK. CDR3 nucleotide sequence: TGTGCCAGCAGTCGCCGCCAGGGATACACTGAAGCTTTCTTT. This sequence encodes CASSRRQGYTEAFF.

This clonotype was detected only a few times. The chain is built from TRBV3-1 and TRBJ2-1; TRBD2 might be the D (5 bases). Germline CDR1 and CDR2: LGHDT and YNNKEL (reference sequence). This CDR3 contains 17 residues. V dropped 1 base and J dropped 5 bases, with 18 bases sitting between them. In DNA form, the CDR3 reads TGTGCCAGCAGCCAAGCGGGATTACGCACCCTCGACAATGAGCAGTTCTTC. Amino acid sequence: CASSQAGLRTLDNEQFF.

This clonotype was detected ten times or more. The chain recombines TRBV7-3 with TRBJ1-4; 7 bases agree with TRBD1. Per the germline V gene, CDR1 is SGHTA and CDR2 is FQGTGA. With 4 bases clipped from V and 5 bases from J, the junction kept 19 bases outside the gene matches. CDR3 length equals 19 residues. Here the CDR3 DNA reads TGTGCCAGCAGCTCAACACCCAACACCGTGGGACAGTTAAATGAAAAACTGTTTTTT. Translated, it gives CASSSTPNTVGQLNEKLFF.

This clonotype was seen many times. The V gene is TRBV7-2, the J gene TRBJ2-1, with D uncertain. Trimming shortened V by 5 bases and J by 0 bases, and 14 bases separated the two germline ends. The germline gives CDR1 SGHTA, CDR2 FQGNSA. This CDR3 has 16 residues. The CDR3 reads CASSVSVGGSYNEQFF. For the CDR3, the DNA is TGTGCCAGCAGCGTGTCCGTGGGCGGCTCCTACAATGAGCAGTTCTTC.